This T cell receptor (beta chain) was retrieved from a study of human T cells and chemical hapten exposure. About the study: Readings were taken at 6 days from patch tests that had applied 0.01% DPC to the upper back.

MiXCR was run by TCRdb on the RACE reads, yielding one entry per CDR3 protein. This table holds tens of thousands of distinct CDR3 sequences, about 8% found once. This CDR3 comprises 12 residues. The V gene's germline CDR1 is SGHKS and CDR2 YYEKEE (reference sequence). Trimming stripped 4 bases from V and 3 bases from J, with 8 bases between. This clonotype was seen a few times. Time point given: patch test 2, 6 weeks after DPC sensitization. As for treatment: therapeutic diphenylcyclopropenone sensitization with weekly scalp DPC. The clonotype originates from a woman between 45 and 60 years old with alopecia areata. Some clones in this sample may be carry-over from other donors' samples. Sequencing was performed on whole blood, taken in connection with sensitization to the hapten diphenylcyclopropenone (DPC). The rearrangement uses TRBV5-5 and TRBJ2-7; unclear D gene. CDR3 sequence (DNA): TGTGCCAGCAGCCCTGGATACTACGAGCAGTACTTC. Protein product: CASSPGYYEQYF. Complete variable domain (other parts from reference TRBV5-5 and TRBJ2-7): DAGVTQSPTHLIKTRGQQVTLRCSPISGHKSVSWYQQVLGQGPQFIFQYYEKEERGRGNFPDRFSARQFPNYSSELNVNALLLGDSALYLCASSPGYYEQYFGPGTRLTVT.